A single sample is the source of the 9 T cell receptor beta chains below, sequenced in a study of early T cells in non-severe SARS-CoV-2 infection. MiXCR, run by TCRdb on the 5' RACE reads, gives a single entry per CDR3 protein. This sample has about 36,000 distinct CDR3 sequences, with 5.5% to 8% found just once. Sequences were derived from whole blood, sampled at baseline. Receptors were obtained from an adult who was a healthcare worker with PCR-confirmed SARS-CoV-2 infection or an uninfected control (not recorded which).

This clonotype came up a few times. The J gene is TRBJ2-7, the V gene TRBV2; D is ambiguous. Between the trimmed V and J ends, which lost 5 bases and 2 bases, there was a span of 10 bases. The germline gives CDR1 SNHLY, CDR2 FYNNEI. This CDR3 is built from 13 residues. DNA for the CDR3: TGTGCCAGCAGTAGCCCCCTTCCCTACGAGCAGTACTTC. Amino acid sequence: CASSSPLPYEQYF.

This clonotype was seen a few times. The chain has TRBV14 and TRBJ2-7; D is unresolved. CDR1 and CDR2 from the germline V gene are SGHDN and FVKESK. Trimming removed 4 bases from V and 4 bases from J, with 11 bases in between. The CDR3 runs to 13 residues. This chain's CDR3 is CASSPWGLYEQYF. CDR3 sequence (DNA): TGTGCCAGCAGCCCCTGGGGATTGTACGAGCAGTACTTC.

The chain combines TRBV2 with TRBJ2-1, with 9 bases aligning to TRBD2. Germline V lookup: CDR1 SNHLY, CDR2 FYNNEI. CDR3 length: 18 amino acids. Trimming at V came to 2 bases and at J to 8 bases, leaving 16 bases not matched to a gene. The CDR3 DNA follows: TGTGCCAGCAGTGAATTAGCTAGCGGGGTACCATCGCATCATGAGCAGTTCTTC. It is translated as CASSELASGVPSHHEQFF.

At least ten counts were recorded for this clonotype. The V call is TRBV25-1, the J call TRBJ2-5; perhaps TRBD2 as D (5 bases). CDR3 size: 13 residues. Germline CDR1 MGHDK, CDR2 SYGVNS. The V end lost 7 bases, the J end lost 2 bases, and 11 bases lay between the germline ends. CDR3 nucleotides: TGTGCCAGCACCCGCGGGTATCAAGAGACCCAGTACTTC. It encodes CASTRGYQETQYF. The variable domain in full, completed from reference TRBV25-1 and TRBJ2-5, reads EADIYQTPRYLVIGTGKKITLECSQTMGHDKMYWYQQDPGMELHLIHYSYGVNSTEKGDLSSESTVSRIRTEHFPLTLESARPSHTSQYLCASTRGYQETQYFGPGTRLLVL.

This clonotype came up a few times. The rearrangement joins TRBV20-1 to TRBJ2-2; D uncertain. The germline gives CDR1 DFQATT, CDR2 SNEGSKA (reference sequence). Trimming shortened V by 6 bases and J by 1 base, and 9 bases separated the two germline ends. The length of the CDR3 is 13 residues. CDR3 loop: CSAPSWNTGELFF. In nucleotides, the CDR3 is TGCAGTGCCCCGAGTTGGAACACCGGGGAGCTGTTTTTT.

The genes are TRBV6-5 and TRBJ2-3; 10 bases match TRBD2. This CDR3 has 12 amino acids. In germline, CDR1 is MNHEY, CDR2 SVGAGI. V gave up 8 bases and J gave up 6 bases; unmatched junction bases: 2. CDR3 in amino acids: CASGSGRDTQYF. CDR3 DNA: TGTGCCAGCGGTAGCGGGAGGGATACGCAGTATTTT.

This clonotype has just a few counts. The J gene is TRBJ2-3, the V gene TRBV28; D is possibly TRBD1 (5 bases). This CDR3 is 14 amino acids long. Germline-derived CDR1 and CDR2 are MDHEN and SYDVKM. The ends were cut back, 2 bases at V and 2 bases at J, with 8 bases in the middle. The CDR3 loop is CASSLNRNTDTQYF. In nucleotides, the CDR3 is TGTGCCAGCAGTTTAAACAGGAACACAGATACGCAGTATTTT.

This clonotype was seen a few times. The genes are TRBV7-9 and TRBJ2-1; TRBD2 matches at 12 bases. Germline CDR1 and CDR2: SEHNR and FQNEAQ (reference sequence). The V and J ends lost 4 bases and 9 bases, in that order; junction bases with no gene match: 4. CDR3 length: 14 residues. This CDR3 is CASSYPSGGVEQFF. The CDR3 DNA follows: TGTGCCAGCAGCTACCCTAGCGGGGGGGTTGAGCAGTTCTTC. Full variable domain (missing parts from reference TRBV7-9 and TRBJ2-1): DTGVSQNPRHKITKRGQNVTFRCDPISEHNRLYWYRQTLGQGPEFLTYFQNEAQLEKSRLLSDRFSAERPKGSFSTLEIQRTEQGDSAMYLCASSYPSGGVEQFFGPGTRLTVL.

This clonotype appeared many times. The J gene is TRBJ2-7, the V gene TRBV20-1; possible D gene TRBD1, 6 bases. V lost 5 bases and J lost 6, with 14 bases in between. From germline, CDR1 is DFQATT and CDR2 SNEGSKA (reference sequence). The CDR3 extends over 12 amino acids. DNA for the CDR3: TGCAGTGCTCACGGGCAGGGGCCCGAGCAGTACTTC. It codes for CSAHGQGPEQYF.